The entry below gives a single T cell receptor beta chain sequence along with its context. The sample belongs to a study of shared clonotypes between healthy human individuals. Method: immunoSEQ multiplex PCR; TCRdb's copy keeps in-frame clones and lacks some. The sample shows fewer than 3 million clones, approximately 90% of them seen only once. This CDR3 is 15 amino acids long. V was shortened by 0 bases and J by 7 bases, with 14 bases between the two germline ends. The germline gives CDR1 SGHRS, CDR2 YFSETQ. The source of this sequence is a man aged 18 to 35 in good health. Some clones in this sample may be carry-over from other donors' samples. The rearrangement uses TRBV5-1 and TRBJ2-1; TRBD1 is a possible D gene (6 bases). Sequenced material: naive CD4+ T cells from PBMCs. The subset here: CD45RA+ positively selected. CDR3 amino acids: CASSLVSGAQNEQFF. The CDR3 nucleotides are TGCGCCAGCAGCTTGGTTTCAGGGGCGCAAAATGAGCAGTTCTTC.